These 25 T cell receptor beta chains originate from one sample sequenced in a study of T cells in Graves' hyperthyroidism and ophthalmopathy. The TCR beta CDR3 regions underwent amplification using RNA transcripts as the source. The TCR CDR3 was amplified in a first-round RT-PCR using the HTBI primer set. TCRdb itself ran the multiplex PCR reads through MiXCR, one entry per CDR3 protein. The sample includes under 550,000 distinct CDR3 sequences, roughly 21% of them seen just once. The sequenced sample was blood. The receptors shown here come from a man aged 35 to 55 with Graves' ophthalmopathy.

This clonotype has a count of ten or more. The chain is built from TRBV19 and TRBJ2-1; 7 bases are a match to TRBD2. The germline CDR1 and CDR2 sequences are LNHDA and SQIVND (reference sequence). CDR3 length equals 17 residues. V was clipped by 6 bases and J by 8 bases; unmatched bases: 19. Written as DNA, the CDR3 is TGTGCCAGTAGATCCGGGTTGGGCCTAGCGGCCAAGGATGAGCAGTTCTTC. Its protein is CASRSGLGLAAKDEQFF.

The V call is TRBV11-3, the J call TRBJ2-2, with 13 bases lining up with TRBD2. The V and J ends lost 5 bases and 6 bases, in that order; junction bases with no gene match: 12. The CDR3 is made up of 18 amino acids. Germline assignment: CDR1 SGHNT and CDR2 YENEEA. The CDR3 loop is CASSLRTSGSSGPGELFF. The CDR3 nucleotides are TGTGCCAGCAGCCTCCGGACTAGCGGGAGTTCTGGCCCCGGGGAGCTGTTTTTT.

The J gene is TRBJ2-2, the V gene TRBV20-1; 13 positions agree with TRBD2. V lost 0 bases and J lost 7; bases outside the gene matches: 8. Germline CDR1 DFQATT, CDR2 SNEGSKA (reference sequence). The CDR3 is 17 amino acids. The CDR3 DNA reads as TGCAGTGCTAGAGATCCAACTAGCGGGGGGGCAGGCGGGGAGCTGTTTTTT. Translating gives CSARDPTSGGAGGELFF.

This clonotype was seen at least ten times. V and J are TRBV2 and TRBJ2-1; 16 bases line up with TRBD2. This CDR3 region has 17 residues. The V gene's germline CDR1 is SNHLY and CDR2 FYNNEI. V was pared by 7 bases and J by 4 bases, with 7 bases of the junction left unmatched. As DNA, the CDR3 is TGTGCCAGCACGGGACTAGCGGGAGGGGCCCCTTACAATGAGCAGTTCTTC. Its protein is CASTGLAGGAPYNEQFF.

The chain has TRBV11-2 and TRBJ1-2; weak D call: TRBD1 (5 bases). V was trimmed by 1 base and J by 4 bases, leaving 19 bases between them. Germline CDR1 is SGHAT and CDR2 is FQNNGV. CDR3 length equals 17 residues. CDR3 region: CASSLVFGGISSYGYTF. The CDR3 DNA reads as TGTGCCAGCAGCTTAGTGTTCGGGGGGATCAGCTCCTATGGCTACACCTTC.

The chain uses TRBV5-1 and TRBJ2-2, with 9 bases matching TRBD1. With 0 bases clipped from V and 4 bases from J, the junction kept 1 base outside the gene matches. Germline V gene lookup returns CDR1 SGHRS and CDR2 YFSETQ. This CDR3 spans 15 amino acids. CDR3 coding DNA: TGCGCCAGCAGCTTGGGGACAGGGGTCACCGGGGAGCTGTTTTTT. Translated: CASSLGTGVTGELFF.

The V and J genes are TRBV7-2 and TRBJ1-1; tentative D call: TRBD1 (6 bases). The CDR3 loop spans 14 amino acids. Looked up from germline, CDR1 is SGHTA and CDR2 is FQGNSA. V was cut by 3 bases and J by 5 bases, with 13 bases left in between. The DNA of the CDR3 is TGTGCCAGCAGCTTGATTAGGGGGGGTACTGAAGCTTTCTTT. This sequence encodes CASSLIRGGTEAFF.

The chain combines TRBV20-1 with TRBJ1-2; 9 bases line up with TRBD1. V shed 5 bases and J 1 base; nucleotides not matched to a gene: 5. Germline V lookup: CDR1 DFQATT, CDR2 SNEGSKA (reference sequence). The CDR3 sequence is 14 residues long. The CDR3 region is CSADHRGHNYGYTF. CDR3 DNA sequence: TGCAGTGCTGACCACAGGGGGCATAACTATGGCTACACCTTC.

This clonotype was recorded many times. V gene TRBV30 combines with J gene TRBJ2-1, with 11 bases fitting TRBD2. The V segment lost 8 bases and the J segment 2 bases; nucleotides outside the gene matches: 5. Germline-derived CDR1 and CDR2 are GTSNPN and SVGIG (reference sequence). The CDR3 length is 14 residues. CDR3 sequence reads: CAARLAGTYNEQFF. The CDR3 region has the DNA TGTGCCGCGCGACTAGCGGGGACCTACAATGAGCAGTTCTTC. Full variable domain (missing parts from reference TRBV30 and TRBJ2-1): SQTIHQWPATLVQPVGSPLSLECTVEGTSNPNLYWYRQAAGRGLQLLFYSVGIGQISSEVPQNLSASRPQDRQFILSSKKLLLSDSGFYLCAARLAGTYNEQFFGPGTRLTVL.

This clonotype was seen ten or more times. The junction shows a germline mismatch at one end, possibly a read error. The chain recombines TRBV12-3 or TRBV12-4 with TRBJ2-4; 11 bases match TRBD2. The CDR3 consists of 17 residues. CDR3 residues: CASSLAGGGLAKNIQYF. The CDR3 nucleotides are TGTGCCAGCAGCTTAGCGGGGGGGGGACTAGCCAAAAACATTCAGTACTTC.

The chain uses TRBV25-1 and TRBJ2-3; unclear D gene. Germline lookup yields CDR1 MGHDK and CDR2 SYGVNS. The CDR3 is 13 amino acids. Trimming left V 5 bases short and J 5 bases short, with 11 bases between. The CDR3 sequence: CASSLTHGDTQYF. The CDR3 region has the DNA TGTGCCAGCAGTCTTACACACGGAGATACGCAGTATTTT.

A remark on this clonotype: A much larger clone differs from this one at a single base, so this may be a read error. CDR3 in DNA: TGTGCCAGCAGCTCATCCTGGACAGGGAGCCATGGCTACACCTTC. It translates to CASSSSWTGSHGYTF. V is TRBV7-2 and J is TRBJ1-2, with 8 nucleotides matching TRBD1. The CDR3 is made up of 15 amino acids. V lost 4 bases and J lost 6; bases outside the gene matches: 10. From germline, CDR1 is SGHTA and CDR2 FQGNSA.

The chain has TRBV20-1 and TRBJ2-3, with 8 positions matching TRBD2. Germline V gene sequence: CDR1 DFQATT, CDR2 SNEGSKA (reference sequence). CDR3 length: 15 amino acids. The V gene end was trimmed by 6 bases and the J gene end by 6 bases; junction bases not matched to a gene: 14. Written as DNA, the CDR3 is TGCAGTGCCAGCCCACTTAGCGGGAAGTCTGATACGCAGTATTTT. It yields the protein CSASPLSGKSDTQYF.

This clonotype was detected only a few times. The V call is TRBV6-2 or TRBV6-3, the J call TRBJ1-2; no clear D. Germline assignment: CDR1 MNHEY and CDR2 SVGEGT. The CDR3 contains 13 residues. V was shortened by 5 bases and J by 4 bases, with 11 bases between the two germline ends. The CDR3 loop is CASSLDGLYGYTF. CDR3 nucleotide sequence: TGTGCCAGCAGTCTCGACGGTCTCTATGGCTACACCTTC.

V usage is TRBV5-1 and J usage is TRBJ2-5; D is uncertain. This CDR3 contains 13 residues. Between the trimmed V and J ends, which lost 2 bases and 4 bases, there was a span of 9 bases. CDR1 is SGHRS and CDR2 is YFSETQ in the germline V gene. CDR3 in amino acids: CASSLGALETQYF. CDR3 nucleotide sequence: TGCGCCAGCAGCTTAGGAGCATTAGAGACCCAGTACTTC.

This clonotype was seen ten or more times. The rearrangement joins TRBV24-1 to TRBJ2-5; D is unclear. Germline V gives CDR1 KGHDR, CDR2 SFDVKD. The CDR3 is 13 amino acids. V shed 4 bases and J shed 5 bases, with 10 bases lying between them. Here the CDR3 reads CATSDPRSETQYF. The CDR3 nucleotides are TGTGCCACCAGTGACCCAAGAAGTGAGACCCAGTACTTC.

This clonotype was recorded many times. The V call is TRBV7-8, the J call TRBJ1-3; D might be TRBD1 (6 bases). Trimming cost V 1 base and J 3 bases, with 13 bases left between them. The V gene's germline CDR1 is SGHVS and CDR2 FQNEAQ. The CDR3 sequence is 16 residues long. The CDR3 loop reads CASSLVSGHNGNTIYF. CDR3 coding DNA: TGTGCCAGCAGCTTAGTCTCGGGACACAATGGAAACACCATATATTTT.

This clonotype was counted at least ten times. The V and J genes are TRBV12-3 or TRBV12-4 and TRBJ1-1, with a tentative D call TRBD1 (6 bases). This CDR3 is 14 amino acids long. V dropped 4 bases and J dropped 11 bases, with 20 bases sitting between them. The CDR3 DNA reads TGTGCCAGCAGTTCAACGCTAACAGGGATGCGGGCTTTCTTT. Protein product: CASSSTLTGMRAFF.

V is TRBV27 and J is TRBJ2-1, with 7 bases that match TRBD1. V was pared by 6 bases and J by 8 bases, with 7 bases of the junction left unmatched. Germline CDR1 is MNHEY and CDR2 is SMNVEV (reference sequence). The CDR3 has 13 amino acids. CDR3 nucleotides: TGTGCCAGCAGATCTAGGGGGCAGGATGAGCAGTTCTTC. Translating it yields CASRSRGQDEQFF.

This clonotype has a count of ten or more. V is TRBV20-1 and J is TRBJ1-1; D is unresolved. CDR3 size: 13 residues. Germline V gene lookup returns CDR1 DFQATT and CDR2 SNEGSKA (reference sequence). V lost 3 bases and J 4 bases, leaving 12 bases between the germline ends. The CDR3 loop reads CSASKGGITEAFF. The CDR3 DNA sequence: TGCAGTGCTAGCAAGGGCGGGATCACTGAAGCTTTCTTT.

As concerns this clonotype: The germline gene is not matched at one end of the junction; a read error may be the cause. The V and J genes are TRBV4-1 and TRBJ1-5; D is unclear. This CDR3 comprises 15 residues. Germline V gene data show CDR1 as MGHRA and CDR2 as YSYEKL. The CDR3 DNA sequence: TGTGCCAGCAGCCAAGAAGTCGGTCCGCAATGGCCCCAGCATTTT. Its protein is CASSQEVGPQWPQHF.

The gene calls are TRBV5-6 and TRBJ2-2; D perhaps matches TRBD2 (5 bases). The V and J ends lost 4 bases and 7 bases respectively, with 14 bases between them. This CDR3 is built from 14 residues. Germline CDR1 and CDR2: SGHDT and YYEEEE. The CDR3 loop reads CASSPSWVIGELFF. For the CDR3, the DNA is TGTGCCAGCAGCCCTAGCTGGGTAATCGGGGAGCTGTTTTTT. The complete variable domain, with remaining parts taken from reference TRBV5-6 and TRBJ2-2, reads DAGVTQSPTHLIKTRGQQVTLRCSPKSGHDTVSWYQQALGQGPQFIFQYYEEEERQRGNFPDRFSGHQFPNYSSELNVNALLLGDSALYLCASSPSWVIGELFFGEGSRLTVL.

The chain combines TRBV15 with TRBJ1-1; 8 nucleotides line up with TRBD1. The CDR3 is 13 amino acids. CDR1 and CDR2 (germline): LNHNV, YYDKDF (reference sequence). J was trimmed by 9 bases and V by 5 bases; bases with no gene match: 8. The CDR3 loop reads CATSPRTGMKAFF. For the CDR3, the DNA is TGTGCCACCAGCCCGCGGACAGGGATGAAAGCTTTCTTT.

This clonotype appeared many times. CDR3 region: CSVIHRDRVKRIVEQFF. As DNA, the CDR3 is TGCAGCGTCATCCATCGGGACAGGGTTAAGAGAATCGTGGAGCAGTTCTTC. This rearrangement joins TRBV29-1 to TRBJ2-1, with 9 positions matching TRBD1. The CDR3 is 17 amino acids. In germline, CDR1 is SQVTM, CDR2 ANQGSEA. Trimming removed 6 bases from V and 10 bases from J; junction bases left unmatched: 22.

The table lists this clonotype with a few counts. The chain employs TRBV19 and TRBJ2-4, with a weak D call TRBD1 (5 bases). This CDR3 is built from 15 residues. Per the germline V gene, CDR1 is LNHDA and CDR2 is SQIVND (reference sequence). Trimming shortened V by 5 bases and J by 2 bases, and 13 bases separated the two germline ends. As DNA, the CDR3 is TGTGCCAGTAGTGCCGATGGACATACCAAAAACATTCAGTACTTC. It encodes CASSADGHTKNIQYF.